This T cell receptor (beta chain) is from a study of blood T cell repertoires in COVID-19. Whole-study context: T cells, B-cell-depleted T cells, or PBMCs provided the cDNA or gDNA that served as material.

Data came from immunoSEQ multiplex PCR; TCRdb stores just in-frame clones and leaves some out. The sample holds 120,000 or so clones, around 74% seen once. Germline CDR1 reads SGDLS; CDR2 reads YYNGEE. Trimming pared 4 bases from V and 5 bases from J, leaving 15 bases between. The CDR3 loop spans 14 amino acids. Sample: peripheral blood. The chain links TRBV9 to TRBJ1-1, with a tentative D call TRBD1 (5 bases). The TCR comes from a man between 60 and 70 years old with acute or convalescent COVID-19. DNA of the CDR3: TGTGCCAGCAGCTCGGAGGGGAGACGAACTGAAGCTTTCTTT. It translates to CASSSEGRRTEAFF.